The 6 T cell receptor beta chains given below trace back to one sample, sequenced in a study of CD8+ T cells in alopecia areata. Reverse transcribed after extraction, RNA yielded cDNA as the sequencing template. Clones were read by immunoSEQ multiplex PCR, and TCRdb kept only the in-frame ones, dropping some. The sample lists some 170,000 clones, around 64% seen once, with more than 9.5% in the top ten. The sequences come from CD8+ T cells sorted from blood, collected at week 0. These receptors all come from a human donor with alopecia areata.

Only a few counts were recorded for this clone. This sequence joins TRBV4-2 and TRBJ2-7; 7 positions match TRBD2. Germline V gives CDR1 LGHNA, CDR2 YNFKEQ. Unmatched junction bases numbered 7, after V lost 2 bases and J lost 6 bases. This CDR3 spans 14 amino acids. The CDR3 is CASSQSGAFSEQYF. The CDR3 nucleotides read TGTGCCAGCAGCCAAAGCGGGGCCTTCAGCGAGCAGTACTTC.

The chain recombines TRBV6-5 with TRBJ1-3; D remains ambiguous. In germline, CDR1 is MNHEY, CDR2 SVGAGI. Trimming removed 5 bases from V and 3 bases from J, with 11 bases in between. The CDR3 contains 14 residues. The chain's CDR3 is CASSVWLGGNTIYF. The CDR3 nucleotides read TGTGCCAGCAGTGTCTGGTTGGGTGGAAACACCATATATTTT.

In DNA form, the CDR3 reads TGTGCCAGCAGCTTCGGGTCGCGGGAGCTGTTTTTT. Protein: CASSFGSRELFF. This chain connects TRBV5-6 to TRBJ2-2; D gene uncertain. V was shortened by 2 bases and J by 9 bases, with 8 bases between the two germline ends. The CDR3 is 12 residues long. CDR1 is SGHDT, CDR2 YYEEEE, per germline.

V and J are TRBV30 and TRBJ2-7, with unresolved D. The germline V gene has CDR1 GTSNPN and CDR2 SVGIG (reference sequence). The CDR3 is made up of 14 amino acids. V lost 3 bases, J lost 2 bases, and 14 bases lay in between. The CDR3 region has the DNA TGTGCCTGGAGCTCCTCTCCGGGTGCCTACGAGCAGTACTTC. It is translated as CAWSSSPGAYEQYF.

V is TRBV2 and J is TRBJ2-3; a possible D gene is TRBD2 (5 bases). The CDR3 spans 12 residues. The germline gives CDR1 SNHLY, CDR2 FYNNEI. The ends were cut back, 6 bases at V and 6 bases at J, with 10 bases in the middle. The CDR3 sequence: CASRIRGDTQYF. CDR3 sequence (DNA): TGTGCCAGCAGGATCAGAGGGGATACGCAGTATTTT.

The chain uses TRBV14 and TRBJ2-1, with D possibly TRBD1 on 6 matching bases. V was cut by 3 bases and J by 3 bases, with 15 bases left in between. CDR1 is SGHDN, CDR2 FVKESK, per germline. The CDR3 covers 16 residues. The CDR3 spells CASSQRETGDYNEQFF. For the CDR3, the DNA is TGTGCCAGCAGCCAGAGAGAGACAGGAGACTACAATGAGCAGTTCTTC.